The text below deals with one TCR beta chain. Here immunoSEQ multiplex PCR was the method, and the copy in TCRdb shows in-frame clones only, minus some. The data contain around 68,000 clones, 65% to 85% of them seen just once; the ten biggest clones take up approximately 9.3%. This sample is drawn from a study of blood T cell repertoires in COVID-19. From germline, CDR1 is MNHEY and CDR2 SVGAGI. With 8 bases clipped from V and 6 bases from J, the junction kept 11 bases outside the gene matches. The CDR3 consists of 14 residues. The receptor was isolated from a woman between 45 and 60 years old with acute or convalescent COVID-19. This rearrangement joins TRBV6-5 to TRBJ1-1, with TRBD1 matching over 8 bases. The sample was peripheral blood. The CDR3 DNA reads as TGTGCCAGCTTAAGGACAGGGCGAGGGCCTGAAGCTTTCTTT. Protein sequence: CASLRTGRGPEAFF.